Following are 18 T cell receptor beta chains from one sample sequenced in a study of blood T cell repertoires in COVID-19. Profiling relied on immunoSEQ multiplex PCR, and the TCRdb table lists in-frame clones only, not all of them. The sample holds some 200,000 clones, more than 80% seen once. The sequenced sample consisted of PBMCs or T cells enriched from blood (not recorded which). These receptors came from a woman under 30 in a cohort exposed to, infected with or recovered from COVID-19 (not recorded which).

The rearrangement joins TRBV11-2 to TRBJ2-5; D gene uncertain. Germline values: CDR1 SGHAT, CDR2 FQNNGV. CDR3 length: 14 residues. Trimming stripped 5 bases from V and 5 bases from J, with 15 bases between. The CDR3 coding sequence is TGTGCCAGCAGCCTTAGTTGGGCACCGGAGACCCAGTACTTC. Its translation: CASSLSWAPETQYF.

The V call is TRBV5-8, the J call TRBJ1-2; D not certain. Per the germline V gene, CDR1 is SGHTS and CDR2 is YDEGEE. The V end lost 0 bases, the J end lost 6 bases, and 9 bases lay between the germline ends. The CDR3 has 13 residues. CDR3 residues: CASSLGGAHGYTF. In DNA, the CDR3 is TGTGCCAGCAGCTTGGGGGGAGCTCATGGCTACACCTTC.

CDR3 sequence: CAWAISDEKLFF. The CDR3, as DNA: TGTGCCTGGGCCATATCGGATGAAAAACTGTTTTTT. The chain employs TRBV30 and TRBJ1-4; D unclear. The CDR3 sequence is 12 residues long. Germline V gene data show CDR1 as GTSNPN and CDR2 as SVGIG (reference sequence). The V gene lost 5 bases and the J gene lost 6 bases, with 10 bases spanning the gap.

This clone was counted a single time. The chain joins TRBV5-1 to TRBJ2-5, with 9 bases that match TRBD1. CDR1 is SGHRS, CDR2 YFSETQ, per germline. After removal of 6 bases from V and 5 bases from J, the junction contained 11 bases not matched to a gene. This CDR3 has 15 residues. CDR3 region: CASTLQGASRETQYF. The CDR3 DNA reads TGCGCCAGCACCCTACAGGGGGCCTCGCGGGAGACCCAGTACTTC.

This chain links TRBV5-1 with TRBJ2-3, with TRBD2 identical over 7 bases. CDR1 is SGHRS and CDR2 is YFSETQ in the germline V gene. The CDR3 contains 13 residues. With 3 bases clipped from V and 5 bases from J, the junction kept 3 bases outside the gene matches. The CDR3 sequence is CASSSQRGDTQYF. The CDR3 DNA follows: TGCGCCAGCAGCTCCCAGCGGGGAGATACGCAGTATTTT.

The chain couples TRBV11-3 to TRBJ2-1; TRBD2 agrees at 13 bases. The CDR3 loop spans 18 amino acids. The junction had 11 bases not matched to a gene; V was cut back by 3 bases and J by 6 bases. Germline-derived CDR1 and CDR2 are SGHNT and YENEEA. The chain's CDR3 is CASSLTSGRWTGVNEQFF. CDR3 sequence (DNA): TGTGCCAGCAGCTTGACTAGCGGGAGGTGGACGGGGGTCAATGAGCAGTTCTTC.

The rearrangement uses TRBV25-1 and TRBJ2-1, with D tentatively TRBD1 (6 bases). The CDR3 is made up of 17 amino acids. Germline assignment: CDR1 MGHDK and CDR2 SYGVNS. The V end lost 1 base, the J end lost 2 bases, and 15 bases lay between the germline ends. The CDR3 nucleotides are TGTGCCAGCAGTGAATCCAAACCGGGACATACCTACAATGAGCAGTTCTTC. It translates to CASSESKPGHTYNEQFF.

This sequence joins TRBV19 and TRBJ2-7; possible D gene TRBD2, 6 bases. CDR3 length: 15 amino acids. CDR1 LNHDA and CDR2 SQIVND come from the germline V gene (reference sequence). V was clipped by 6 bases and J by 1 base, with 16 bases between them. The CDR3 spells CASRPTGSGSYEQYF. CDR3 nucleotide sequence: TGTGCCAGTAGACCCACCGGGAGCGGTTCCTACGAGCAGTACTTC.

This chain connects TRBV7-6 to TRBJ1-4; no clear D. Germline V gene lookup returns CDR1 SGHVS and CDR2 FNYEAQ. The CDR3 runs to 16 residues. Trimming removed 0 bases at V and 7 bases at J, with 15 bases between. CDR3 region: CASSLAPAQRSEKLFF. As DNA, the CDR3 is TGTGCCAGCAGCTTAGCACCCGCCCAAAGGAGTGAAAAACTGTTTTTT.

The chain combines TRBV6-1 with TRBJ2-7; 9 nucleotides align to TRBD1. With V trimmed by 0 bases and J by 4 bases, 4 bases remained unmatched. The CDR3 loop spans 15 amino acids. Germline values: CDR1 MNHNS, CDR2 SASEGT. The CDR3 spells CASSEAEGQGYEQYF. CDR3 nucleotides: TGTGCCAGCAGTGAAGCAGAGGGACAGGGTTACGAGCAGTACTTC.

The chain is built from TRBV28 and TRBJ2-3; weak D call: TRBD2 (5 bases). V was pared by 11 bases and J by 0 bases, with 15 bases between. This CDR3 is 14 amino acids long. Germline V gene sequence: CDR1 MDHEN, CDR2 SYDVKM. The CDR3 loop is CAGRAATSTDTQYF. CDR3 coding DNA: TGTGCCGGACGAGCGGCAACTAGCACAGATACGCAGTATTTT.

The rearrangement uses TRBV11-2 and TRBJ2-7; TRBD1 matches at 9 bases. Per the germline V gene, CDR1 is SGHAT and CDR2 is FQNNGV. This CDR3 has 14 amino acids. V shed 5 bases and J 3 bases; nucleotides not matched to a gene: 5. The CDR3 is CASSALGQGYEQYF. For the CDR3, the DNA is TGTGCCAGCAGCGCGCTGGGACAGGGCTACGAGCAGTACTTC.

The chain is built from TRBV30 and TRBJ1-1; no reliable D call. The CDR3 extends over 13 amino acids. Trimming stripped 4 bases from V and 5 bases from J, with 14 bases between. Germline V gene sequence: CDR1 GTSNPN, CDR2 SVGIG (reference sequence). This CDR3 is CAWTPSFLTEAFF. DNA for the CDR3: TGTGCCTGGACCCCCTCTTTCTTGACTGAAGCTTTCTTT.

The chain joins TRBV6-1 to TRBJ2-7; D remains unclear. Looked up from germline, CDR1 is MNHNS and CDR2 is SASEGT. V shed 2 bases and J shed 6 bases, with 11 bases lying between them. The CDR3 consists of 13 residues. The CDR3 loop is CASSELGSGEQYF. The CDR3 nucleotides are TGTGCCAGCAGTGAACTGGGCTCCGGCGAGCAGTACTTC.

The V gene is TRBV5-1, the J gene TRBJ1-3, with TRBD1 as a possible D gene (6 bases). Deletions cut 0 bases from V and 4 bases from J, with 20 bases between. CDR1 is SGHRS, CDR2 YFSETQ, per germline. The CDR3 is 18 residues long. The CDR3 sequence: CASSLVPQGGASGNTIYF. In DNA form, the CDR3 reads TGCGCCAGCAGCTTGGTTCCACAAGGGGGGGCGTCAGGAAACACCATATATTTT. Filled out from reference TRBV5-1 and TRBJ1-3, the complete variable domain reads KAGVTQTPRYLIKTRGQQVTLSCSPISGHRSVSWYQQTPGQGLQFLFEYFSETQRNKGNFPGRFSGRQFSNSRSEMNVSTLELGDSALYLCASSLVPQGGASGNTIYFGEGSWLTVV.

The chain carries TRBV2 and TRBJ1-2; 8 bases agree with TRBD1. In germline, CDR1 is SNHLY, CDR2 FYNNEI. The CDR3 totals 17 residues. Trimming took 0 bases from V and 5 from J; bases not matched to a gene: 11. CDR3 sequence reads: CASSEAQVWQGAYGYTF. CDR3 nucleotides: TGTGCCAGCAGTGAAGCGCAAGTATGGCAGGGGGCTTATGGCTACACCTTC.

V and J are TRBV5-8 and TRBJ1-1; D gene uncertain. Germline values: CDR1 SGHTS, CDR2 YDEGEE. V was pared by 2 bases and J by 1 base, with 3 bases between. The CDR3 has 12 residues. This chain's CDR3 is CASSLQNTEAFF. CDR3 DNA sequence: TGTGCCAGCAGCTTACAGAACACTGAAGCTTTCTTT. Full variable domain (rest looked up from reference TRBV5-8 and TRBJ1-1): EAGVTQSPTHLIKTRGQQATLRCSPISGHTSVYWYQQALGLGLQFLLWYDEGEERNRGNFPPRFSGRQFPNYSSELNVNALELEDSALYLCASSLQNTEAFFGQGTRLTVV.

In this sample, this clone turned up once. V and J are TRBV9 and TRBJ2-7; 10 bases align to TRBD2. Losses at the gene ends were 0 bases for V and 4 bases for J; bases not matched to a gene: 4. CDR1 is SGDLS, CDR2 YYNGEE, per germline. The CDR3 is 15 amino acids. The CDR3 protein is CASSVGGLATYEQYF. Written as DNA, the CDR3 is TGTGCCAGCAGCGTAGGGGGACTAGCGACGTACGAGCAGTACTTC.